The rows below give T cell receptor beta chains drawn from one sample of a study of T-cell reconstitution after alpha-beta-depleted transplantation in children. TCRdb itself ran the PCR reads through MiXCR, one entry per CDR3 protein. This table holds about 400,000 distinct CDR3 sequences, 20% found once. The specimen was PBMCs from the stem cell graft donor, collected from the stem cell graft. The receptors were gathered from a human donor who donated a stem cell graft to a child with acute myeloid leukemia. Both conserved end residues are part of each CDR3. The D gene is left open where the match is weak.

V,D,CDR3
TRBV7-2,TRBD2,CASSLVAGESSYEQYF
TRBV20-1,NA,CSAQDRWGEQYF
TRBV20-1,NA,CSARSAGRDEQYF
TRBV12-3/TRBV12-4,TRBD1,CASGQGPYELFF